The 23 T cell receptor beta chains listed next were all sequenced from one sample in a study of metastatic and nonmetastatic thyroid tumors. Using MiXCR, TCRdb reanalyzed the PCR reads. This sample has tens of thousands of clones, with more than 25% found just once. Patients were all untreated before their thyroid surgery. Material for sequencing was blood. The receptor source for this set is a male donor with papillary thyroid cancer or a benign thyroid nodule (not recorded which). Some clones in this sample may be carry-over from other donors' samples.

The rearrangement links TRBV28 to TRBJ2-7; D is perhaps TRBD2 (6 bases). This CDR3 contains 13 residues. V was cut by 5 bases and J by 4 bases, with 12 bases left in between. In germline, CDR1 is MDHEN, CDR2 SYDVKM. The CDR3 is CASSPGGLYEQYF. CDR3 bases: TGTGCCAGCAGTCCAGGAGGGCTGTACGAGCAGTACTTC.

In this sample, this clone turned up a few times. This chain joins TRBV6-2 or TRBV6-3 and TRBJ2-5, with a weak D call TRBD1 (6 bases). Deletions cut 6 bases from V and 1 base from J, with 12 bases between. Germline V gene data show CDR1 as MNHEY and CDR2 as SVGEGT. The CDR3 contains 14 residues. CDR3 nucleotides: TGTGCCAGCAGAGAGACAGGAATCCAAGAGACCCAGTACTTC. It translates to CASRETGIQETQYF.

The chain has TRBV6-2 or TRBV6-3 and TRBJ2-5; 8 bases fit TRBD1. CDR1 is MNHEY, CDR2 SVGEGT, per germline. The CDR3 spans 16 residues. J gave up 6 bases and V 7 bases, and 16 bases lay outside the gene matches. CDR3 amino acids: CASTPFSSGGGKTQYF. In DNA, the CDR3 is TGTGCCAGCACCCCTTTCTCTTCAGGGGGCGGCAAGACCCAGTACTTC.

The chain combines TRBV6-1 with TRBJ1-2; 7 nucleotides align to TRBD1. Germline values: CDR1 MNHNS, CDR2 SASEGT. The CDR3 totals 12 residues. Germline trimming cut 8 bases from V and 4 bases from J; bases unmatched to any gene: 4. The CDR3 loop reads CASERTGYGYTF. Here the CDR3 DNA reads TGTGCCAGCGAAAGGACAGGCTATGGCTACACCTTC.

In this sample, this clone turned up a few times. J is TRBJ2-7 and V is TRBV11-1; 10 bases are a match to TRBD1. This CDR3 has 16 residues. The V segment lost 5 bases and the J segment 0 bases; nucleotides outside the gene matches: 7. Germline V gene sequence: CDR1 SGHAT, CDR2 FQDESV (reference sequence). This chain's CDR3 is CASSILDRGSSYEQYF. As DNA, the CDR3 is TGTGCCAGCAGCATCCTGGACAGGGGGAGCTCCTACGAGCAGTACTTC.

V gene TRBV24-1 combines with J gene TRBJ2-1; 8 bases match TRBD2. The CDR3 loop spans 15 amino acids. J lost 6 bases, V lost 1 base, and 4 bases had no gene match. CDR1 and CDR2 (germline): KGHDR, SFDVKD. The CDR3 is CATSDLAGATNEQFF. DNA of the CDR3: TGTGCCACCAGTGATTTAGCGGGAGCTACCAATGAGCAGTTCTTC.

The rearrangement links TRBV15 to TRBJ2-2; D unresolved. This CDR3 is 16 amino acids long. Germline CDR1 and CDR2: LNHNV and YYDKDF (reference sequence). Trimming took 4 bases from V and 0 from J, leaving 12 bases between them. The CDR3 loop reads CATSIFRAANTGELFF. DNA for the CDR3: TGTGCCACCAGCATCTTTCGCGCCGCGAACACCGGGGAGCTGTTTTTT.

This clone showed up just a few times. J is TRBJ2-7 and V is TRBV28; D is uncertain. The ends were cut back, 2 bases at V and 5 bases at J, with 7 bases in the middle. Germline assignment: CDR1 MDHEN and CDR2 SYDVKM. The CDR3 sequence is 12 residues long. This CDR3 reads CASSLKYHEQYF. The CDR3 DNA follows: TGTGCCAGCAGTTTAAAGTACCACGAGCAGTACTTC.

This clone has a handful of counts. The chain joins TRBV25-1 to TRBJ1-4; D not certain. The CDR3 is made up of 15 amino acids. Between the trimmed V and J ends, which lost 0 bases and 4 bases, there was a span of 9 bases. The germline gives CDR1 MGHDK, CDR2 SYGVNS. The CDR3 here is CASSEYVRNNEKLFF. The CDR3 DNA is TGTGCCAGCAGTGAATATGTCAGGAATAATGAAAAACTGTTTTTT. Full variable domain (missing parts from reference TRBV25-1 and TRBJ1-4): EADIYQTPRYLVIGTGKKITLECSQTMGHDKMYWYQQDPGMELHLIHYSYGVNSTEKGDLSSESTVSRIRTEHFPLTLESARPSHTSQYLCASSEYVRNNEKLFFGSGTQLSVL.

This chain connects TRBV6-1 to TRBJ1-2; no firm D call. The CDR3 is made up of 14 amino acids. The germline V gene has CDR1 MNHNS and CDR2 SASEGT. CDR3 sequence reads: CASAGGVVGYGYTF. The CDR3 DNA sequence: TGTGCTAGCGCCGGAGGTGTAGTGGGGTATGGCTACACCTTC.

This rearrangement joins TRBV12-3 or TRBV12-4 to TRBJ2-7, with D tentatively TRBD1 (6 bases). With 5 bases removed from V and 8 bases from J, the gap between germline ends came to 10 bases. This CDR3 region has 11 residues. CDR3 in DNA: TGTGCCAGCAGTCAAGGACAGAAGCAGTACTTC. This gives the protein CASSQGQKQYF.

This clone was detected many times. This chain joins TRBV18 and TRBJ2-7; no definite D call. Germline assignment: CDR1 KGHSH and CDR2 LQKENI. CDR3 length: 11 amino acids. V was cut by 4 bases and J by 4 bases, with 5 bases left in between. CDR3 DNA sequence: TGTGCCAGCTCACGAGAATACGAGCAGTACTTC. It encodes CASSREYEQYF.

This clone was seen many times. The chain links TRBV19 to TRBJ2-5; 7 bases map to TRBD1. The CDR3 extends over 15 amino acids. Trimming at V came to 6 bases and at J to 3 bases, leaving 10 bases not matched to a gene. Looked up from germline, CDR1 is LNHDA and CDR2 is SQIVND (reference sequence). The CDR3 coding sequence is TGTGCCAGTAGAGGCCCCGGGACAGCCGAAGAGACCCAGTACTTC. Protein: CASRGPGTAEETQYF. Using reference TRBV19 and TRBJ2-5 for the parts outside the CDR3, the full variable domain is DGGITQSPKYLFRKEGQNVTLSCEQNLNHDAMYWYRQDPGQGLRLIYYSQIVNDFQKGDIAEGYSVSREKKESFPLTVTSAQKNPTAFYLCASRGPGTAEETQYFGPGTRLLVL.

This clone occurred a few times. J is TRBJ2-3 and V is TRBV24-1; D remains unclear. The V gene lost 6 bases and the J gene lost 1 base, with 10 bases spanning the gap. The CDR3 spans 14 residues. The V gene's germline CDR1 is KGHDR and CDR2 SFDVKD. CDR3 DNA sequence: TGTGCCACCAGTACCCCTGCTGGCACAGATACGCAGTATTTT. Amino acids: CATSTPAGTDTQYF.

This clone was seen a few times. This rearrangement joins TRBV20-1 to TRBJ2-7; TRBD1 matches 12 bases. Germline CDR1 DFQATT, CDR2 SNEGSKA (reference sequence). The ends lost 4 bases at V and 0 bases at J; junction bases unmatched: 4. The CDR3 has 15 amino acids. This chain's CDR3 is CSATRDRGLSYEQYF. The CDR3 nucleotides are TGCAGTGCTACCCGGGACAGGGGGCTCTCCTACGAGCAGTACTTC.

This clone has just one count. V usage is TRBV20-1 and J usage is TRBJ2-3; TRBD1 aligns across 8 bases. V trimming: 3 bases; J trimming: 1 base; junction bases outside the gene matches: 6. This CDR3 spans 15 amino acids. Germline CDR1 is DFQATT and CDR2 is SNEGSKA (reference sequence). The CDR3 DNA sequence: TGCAGTGCTAGGGGACAGGCGAAAGGCACAGATACGCAGTATTTT. Residues: CSARGQAKGTDTQYF.

In its sample, this clone was seen many times. The rearrangement links TRBV6-5 to TRBJ2-1, with D possibly matching TRBD2 (5 bases). Germline assignment: CDR1 MNHEY and CDR2 SVGAGI. V shed 2 bases and J shed 4 bases, with 12 bases lying between them. The CDR3 is 15 residues long. The CDR3 spells CASSYGESSYNEQFF. The CDR3 region has the DNA TGTGCCAGCAGTTACGGGGAGAGTAGTTACAATGAGCAGTTCTTC.

This clone has more than one count but fewer than ten. This chain connects TRBV20-1 to TRBJ2-3; perhaps TRBD2 as D (6 bases). Germline CDR1 DFQATT, CDR2 SNEGSKA (reference sequence). Trimming cost V 6 bases and J 10 bases, with 20 bases left between them. CDR3 length: 13 amino acids. The CDR3 DNA sequence: TGCAGTGCCAAGGAGGGAGGCGGGCCCTCGCAGTATTTT. This codes for CSAKEGGGPSQYF.

J is TRBJ2-7 and V is TRBV4-2, with 9 bases that match TRBD2. The ends lost 6 bases at V and 0 bases at J; junction bases unmatched: 12. This CDR3 is built from 17 residues. CDR1 is LGHNA, CDR2 YNFKEQ, per germline. The CDR3, as DNA: TGTGCCAGCAGTTCCCCGGCCAGCGGGGGGTCCTCCTACGAGCAGTACTTC. It encodes CASSSPASGGSSYEQYF.

This clone is medium-sized within its sample. The rearrangement links TRBV6-1 to TRBJ1-1; D is unresolved. Germline V lookup: CDR1 MNHNS, CDR2 SASEGT. Trimming stripped 2 bases from V and 1 base from J, with 5 bases between. The CDR3 consists of 13 residues. CDR3 sequence (DNA): TGTGCCAGCAGTGAAAAGGAGAACACTGAAGCTTTCTTT. Translating gives CASSEKENTEAFF.

This clone was seen at least ten times. V usage is TRBV11-2 and J usage is TRBJ2-7; D may be TRBD1 (5 bases). This CDR3 region has 12 residues. Germline V lookup: CDR1 SGHAT, CDR2 FQNNGV. V gave up 5 bases and J gave up 3 bases, with 8 bases separating them. CDR3 sequence (DNA): TGTGCCAGCAGCCAGGGCAGCTACGAGCAGTACTTC. Its protein product is CASSQGSYEQYF.

This clone was counted only a few times. CDR3 coding DNA: TGCAGTGCTGTAGGACAGGGGCTCGCTGGAAACACCATATATTTT. It encodes CSAVGQGLAGNTIYF. The gene calls are TRBV20-1 and TRBJ1-3, with TRBD1 identical over 9 bases. The junction had 7 bases not matched to a gene; V was cut back by 5 bases and J by 2 bases. Germline V gives CDR1 DFQATT, CDR2 SNEGSKA (reference sequence). The CDR3 runs to 15 residues.

The gene calls are TRBV6-5 and TRBJ1-3; no firm D call. V lost 4 bases and J 0 bases, leaving 7 bases between the germline ends. The CDR3 is made up of 14 amino acids. Germline assignment: CDR1 MNHEY and CDR2 SVGAGI. The DNA for the CDR3 is TGTGCCAGCAGTTCCCCAGCCTCTGGAAACACCATATATTTT. Translating gives CASSSPASGNTIYF.